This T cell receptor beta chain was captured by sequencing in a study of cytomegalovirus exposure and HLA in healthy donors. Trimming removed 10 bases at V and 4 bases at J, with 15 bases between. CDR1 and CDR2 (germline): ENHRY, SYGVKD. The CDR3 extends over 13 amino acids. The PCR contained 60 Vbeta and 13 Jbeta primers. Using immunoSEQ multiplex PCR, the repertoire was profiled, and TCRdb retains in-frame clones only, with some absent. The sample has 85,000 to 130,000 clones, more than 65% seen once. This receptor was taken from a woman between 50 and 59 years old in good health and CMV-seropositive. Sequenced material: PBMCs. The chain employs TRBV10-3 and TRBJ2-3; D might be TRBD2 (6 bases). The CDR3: CATGGASADTQYF. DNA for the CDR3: TGTGCCACCGGAGGGGCTTCCGCAGATACGCAGTATTTT.